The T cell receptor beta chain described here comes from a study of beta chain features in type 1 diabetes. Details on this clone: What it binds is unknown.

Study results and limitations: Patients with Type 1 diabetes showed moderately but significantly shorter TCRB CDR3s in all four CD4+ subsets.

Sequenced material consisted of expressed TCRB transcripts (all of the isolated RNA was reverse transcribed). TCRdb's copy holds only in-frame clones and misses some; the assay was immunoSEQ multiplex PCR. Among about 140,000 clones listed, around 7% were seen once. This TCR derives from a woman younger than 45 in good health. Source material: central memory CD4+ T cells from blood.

The CDR3 here is CASSSGSLSRETQYF. In DNA, the CDR3 is TGTGCCAGCAGCTCAGGTTCGCTGTCACGGGAGACCCAGTACTTC. The gene calls are TRBV7-2 and TRBJ2-5; no clear D gene. Germline V lookup: CDR1 SGHTA, CDR2 FQGNSA. With 4 bases removed from V and 5 bases from J, the gap between germline ends came to 17 bases. The CDR3 totals 15 residues.